The 5 T cell receptor beta chains reported below all come from one sample, sequenced in a study of CD4 T cells in relation to SARS-CoV-2 and coronaviruses. Unexposed donor CD4+ T cells date from about 2010-2018, before the COVID-19 pandemic. Generated by immunoSEQ multiplex PCR, the TCRdb table keeps only in-frame clones and is missing some. Among about 59,000 clones, about nine tenths were seen once, and the ten largest hold 1.3% to 1.5%. The sequenced sample consisted of memory CD4+ T cells from PBMCs. The receptors derive from a human donor in good health.

The chain recombines TRBV7-2 with TRBJ1-3, with 9 bases fitting TRBD1. The V and J ends lost 5 bases and 6 bases, in that order; junction bases with no gene match: 8. Germline CDR1 and CDR2: SGHTA and FQGNSA. This CDR3 region has 15 residues. CDR3 in DNA: TGTGCCAGCAGCCTCGACAGGGGGTTTGAAAACACCATATATTTT. Protein: CASSLDRGFENTIYF.

The chain links TRBV7-6 to TRBJ2-2, with a possible D match to TRBD1 (6 bases). CDR1 is SGHVS and CDR2 is FNYEAQ in the germline V gene. Trimming left V 4 bases short and J 4 bases short, with 13 bases between. The CDR3 runs to 15 residues. The CDR3 DNA reads TGTGCCAGCAGCTATGCCGGGACATCCACCGGGGAGCTGTTTTTT. This codes for CASSYAGTSTGELFF.

V usage is TRBV29-1 and J usage is TRBJ2-3; no reliable D call. The CDR3 is made up of 16 amino acids. V was trimmed by 7 bases and J by 4 bases, leaving 24 bases between them. The germline V gene has CDR1 SQVTM and CDR2 ANQGSEA. In DNA, the CDR3 is TGCAGCGCCACGCCCCCGAGGCTGGGAAAGGCAGATACGCAGTATTTT. As protein: CSATPPRLGKADTQYF.

The chain has TRBV30 and TRBJ1-5, with D tentatively TRBD1 (6 bases). Trimming took off 0 bases at V and 4 bases at J, with 10 bases between the two ends. In germline, CDR1 is GTSNPN, CDR2 SVGIG (reference sequence). This CDR3 is 14 amino acids long. CDR3 sequence reads: CAWSVGRGNQPQHF. The DNA of the CDR3 is TGTGCCTGGAGTGTGGGCAGGGGAAATCAGCCCCAGCATTTT.

The V gene is TRBV2, the J gene TRBJ2-3, with D hard to call. Trimming took off 4 bases at V and 5 bases at J, with 4 bases between the two ends. Germline V gene data show CDR1 as SNHLY and CDR2 as FYNNEI. This CDR3 is 11 amino acids long. The DNA of the CDR3 is TGTGCCAGCAGTGTACAAGATACGCAGTATTTT. This gives the protein CASSVQDTQYF.